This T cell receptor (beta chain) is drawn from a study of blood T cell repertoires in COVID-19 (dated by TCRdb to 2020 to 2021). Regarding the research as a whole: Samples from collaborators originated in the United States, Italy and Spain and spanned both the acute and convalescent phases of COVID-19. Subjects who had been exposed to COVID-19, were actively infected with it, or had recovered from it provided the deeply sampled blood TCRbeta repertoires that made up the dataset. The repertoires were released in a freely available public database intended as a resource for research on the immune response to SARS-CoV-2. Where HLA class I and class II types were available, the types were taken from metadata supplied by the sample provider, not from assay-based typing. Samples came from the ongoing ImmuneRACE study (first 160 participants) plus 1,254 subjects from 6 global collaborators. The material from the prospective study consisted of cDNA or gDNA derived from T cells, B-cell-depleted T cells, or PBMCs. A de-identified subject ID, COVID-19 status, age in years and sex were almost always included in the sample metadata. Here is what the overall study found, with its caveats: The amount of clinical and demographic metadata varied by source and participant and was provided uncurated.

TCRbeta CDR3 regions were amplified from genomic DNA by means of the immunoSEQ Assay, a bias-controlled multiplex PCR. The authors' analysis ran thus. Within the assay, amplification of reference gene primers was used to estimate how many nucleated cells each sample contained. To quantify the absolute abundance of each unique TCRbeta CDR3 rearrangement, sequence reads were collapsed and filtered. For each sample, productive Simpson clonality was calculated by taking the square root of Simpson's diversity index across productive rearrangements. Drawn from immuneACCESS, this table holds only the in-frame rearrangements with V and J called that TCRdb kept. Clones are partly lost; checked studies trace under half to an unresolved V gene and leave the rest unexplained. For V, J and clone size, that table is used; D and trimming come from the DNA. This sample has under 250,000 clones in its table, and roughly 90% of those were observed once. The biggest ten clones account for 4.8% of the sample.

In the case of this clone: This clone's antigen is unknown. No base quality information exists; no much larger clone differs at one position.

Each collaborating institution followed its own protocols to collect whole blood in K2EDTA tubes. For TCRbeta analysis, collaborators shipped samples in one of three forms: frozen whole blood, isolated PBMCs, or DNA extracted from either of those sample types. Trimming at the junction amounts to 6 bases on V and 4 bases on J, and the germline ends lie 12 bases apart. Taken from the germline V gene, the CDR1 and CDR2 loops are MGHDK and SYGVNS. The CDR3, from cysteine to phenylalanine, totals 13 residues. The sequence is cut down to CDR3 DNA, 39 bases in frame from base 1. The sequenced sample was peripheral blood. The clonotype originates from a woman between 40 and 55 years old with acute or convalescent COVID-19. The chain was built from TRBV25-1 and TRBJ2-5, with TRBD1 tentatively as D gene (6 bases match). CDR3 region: CASSGQRGETQYF. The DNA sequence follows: TGTGCCAGCAGCGGACAGAGGGGAGAGACCCAGTACTTC.